One TCR beta chain is described in this entry. These data come from a study of blood T cell repertoires in COVID-19. Overall study context: Samples taken during acute and convalescent COVID-19 were collected in the United States, Italy and Spain.

Measured with immunoSEQ multiplex PCR; TCRdb has only the in-frame clones, and not every one. The table has roughly 250,000 clones, roughly 87% seen once; the top ten hold roughly 2.6%. Which cohort a participant joined came from the clinical history participants gave. The origin of this receptor is a young woman with acute COVID-19. The material sequenced was PBMCs or T cells enriched from blood (not recorded which).

The CDR3 here is CASSLSAVGGAFF. The CDR3 bases are TGTGCCAGCAGCTTGTCGGCGGTCGGTGGGGCTTTCTTT. The genes are TRBV7-9 and TRBJ1-1; D not certain. Looked up from germline, CDR1 is SEHNR and CDR2 is FQNEAQ (reference sequence). The CDR3 contains 13 residues. V was pared by 3 bases and J by 11 bases, with 16 bases between.